These 9 T cell receptor beta chains originate from one sample sequenced in a study of molecular identifiers for immune sequencing clone quantification. TCRdb reanalysed the PCR reads using MiXCR and keeps one entry per CDR3 protein. The sample includes hundreds of thousands of distinct CDR3 sequences, approximately 24% of them seen just once. The sample was naive CD8+ T cells from blood, with Jurkat cell RNA spiked in. Described subset: FACS-sorted CD8+CD4-CCR7+CD45RA+ naive T cells. These receptors came from a human donor in good health. Some libraries in this study had Jurkat cell RNA spiked in.

This chain joins TRBV2 and TRBJ1-2; 8 positions match TRBD1. V trimming: 7 bases; J trimming: 2 bases; junction bases outside the gene matches: 9. CDR1 is SNHLY and CDR2 is FYNNEI in the germline V gene. There are 15 residues in the CDR3. CDR3 bases: TGTGCCAGCAAAACGCAGGCAGGGGGCAACTATGGCTACACCTTC. Translation: CASKTQAGGNYGYTF.

This clonotype was detected many times. Relative to the germline gene, one junction end is altered; a read error may explain this. The V call is TRBV14, the J call TRBJ1-4; a weak D match, TRBD1 (6 bases). Germline V gives CDR1 SGHDN, CDR2 FVKESK. This CDR3 has 13 residues. In DNA, the CDR3 is TGTGCCAGCAGCCAAGATCCCCGGGGGACACGGCTTTTT. It yields the protein CASSQDPRGTRLF.

This clonotype has just a few counts. The chain joins TRBV7-8 to TRBJ2-7, with D hard to call. V was clipped by 2 bases and J by 9 bases, with 14 bases between them. This CDR3 is 13 amino acids long. CDR1 is SGHVS, CDR2 FQNEAQ, per germline. CDR3: CASSLIELSVQYF. CDR3 in DNA: TGTGCCAGCAGCTTAATCGAATTGTCCGTGCAGTACTTC.

This clonotype was seen only a few times. V gene TRBV11-3 combines with J gene TRBJ2-7, with D perhaps TRBD1 or TRBD2 (5 bases each). Trimming shortened V by 4 bases and J by 2 bases, and 15 bases separated the two germline ends. The CDR3 runs 15 residues. Germline CDR1 reads SGHNT; CDR2 reads YENEEA. The CDR3 region has the DNA TGTGCCAGCAGCTCCCGGACTGGGGCGGCCTACGAGCAGTACTTC. Protein: CASSSRTGAAYEQYF.

The chain couples TRBV27 to TRBJ2-1, with 7 bases aligning to TRBD2. CDR1 is MNHEY, CDR2 SMNVEV, per germline (reference sequence). Trimming cost V 4 bases and J 2 bases; bases outside gene matches: 5. This CDR3 has 15 residues. CDR3 amino acids: CASSSSGLTYNEQFF. DNA of the CDR3: TGTGCCAGCAGTTCTAGCGGTCTTACCTACAATGAGCAGTTCTTC.

A word on this clonotype: A junction end diverges from the germline sequence, so it may reflect a read error. The V call is TRBV28, the J call TRBJ2-7, with TRBD2 matching 7 bases. From germline, CDR1 is MDHEN and CDR2 SYDVKM. The CDR3 runs to 16 residues. Here the CDR3 reads CASGFALGGSYYEQYF. In DNA, the CDR3 is TGTGCCAGCGGTTTCGCACTCGGGGGGTCATACTACGAGCAGTACTTC.

V gene TRBV2 combines with J gene TRBJ1-2; no reliable D call. V shed 7 bases and J shed 5 bases, with 11 bases lying between them. The germline gives CDR1 SNHLY, CDR2 FYNNEI. This CDR3 region has 12 residues. The CDR3 coding sequence is TGTGCCAGCAATCCCTATCCTTATGGCTACACCTTC. Translated, it gives CASNPYPYGYTF.

This clonotype was detected a few times. The gene calls are TRBV7-6 and TRBJ1-1, with unresolved D. The V end lost 1 base, the J end lost 1 base, and 10 bases lay between the germline ends. This CDR3 is 15 amino acids long. Germline values: CDR1 SGHVS, CDR2 FNYEAQ. The chain's CDR3 is CASSLGQVKNTEAFF. As DNA, the CDR3 is TGTGCCAGCAGCTTAGGGCAGGTTAAGAACACTGAAGCTTTCTTT.

This clonotype was counted a few times. V is TRBV7-2 and J is TRBJ2-3; the D gene is possibly TRBD1 (6 bases). V was pared by 6 bases and J by 0 bases, with 16 bases between. This CDR3 contains 16 residues. Looked up from germline, CDR1 is SGHTA and CDR2 is FQGNSA. CDR3 residues: CASSSLDSYSTDTQYF. Written as DNA, the CDR3 is TGTGCCAGCAGTTCGCTGGACAGTTACAGCACAGATACGCAGTATTTT.